Below are 25 T cell receptor beta chains sequenced from a single sample in a study of beta chain features in type 1 diabetes. Study observations and caveats: In all four CD4+ subsets, TCRB CDR3 length was significantly, moderately reduced in type 1 diabetes.

For these receptors, no antigen is known. The isolated RNA, all of it, was reverse transcribed, so expressed TCRB transcripts were what got sequenced. Clones were read by immunoSEQ multiplex PCR, and TCRdb kept only the in-frame ones, dropping some. This table holds hundreds of thousands of clones, around 15% found once. Sequencing used naive CD4+ T cells from blood. These receptors all come from a man aged 18 to 29 with type 1 diabetes.

The chain couples TRBV30 to TRBJ1-2; 9 bases line up with TRBD1. V lost 4 bases and J lost 1; bases outside the gene matches: 7. There are 15 residues in the CDR3. CDR1 and CDR2 from the germline V gene are GTSNPN and SVGIG (reference sequence). The CDR3 region is CAWKPWDRDNYGYTF. The CDR3 bases are TGTGCCTGGAAACCCTGGGACAGGGATAACTATGGCTACACCTTC.

This rearrangement joins TRBV2 to TRBJ1-3; D not resolved. The CDR3 runs 14 residues. Germline V gene data show CDR1 as SNHLY and CDR2 as FYNNEI. V lost 6 bases and J lost 0, with 9 bases in between. The CDR3, as DNA: TGTGCCAGCAGGATGGAGAGCTCTGGAAACACCATATATTTT. It specifies CASRMESSGNTIYF.

To note about this clone: The same CDR3 is also encoded by other DNA sequences in this sample. The chain employs TRBV6-5 and TRBJ1-2; 7 bases line up with TRBD1. The V gene's germline CDR1 is MNHEY and CDR2 SVGAGI. V lost 0 bases, J lost 1 base, and 2 bases stayed unmatched. The CDR3 loop spans 15 amino acids. CDR3 bases: TGTGCCAGCAGTTACTCTGCAGGGGGTAACTATGGCTACACCTTC. Amino acids: CASSYSAGGNYGYTF.

This chain uses TRBV30 with TRBJ2-2, with 8 bases lining up with TRBD2. The CDR3 is 16 amino acids. V shed 0 bases and J 1 base; nucleotides not matched to a gene: 4. The V gene's germline CDR1 is GTSNPN and CDR2 SVGIG (reference sequence). The CDR3 loop is CAWSVAGAENTGELFF. The CDR3 bases are TGTGCCTGGAGTGTAGCGGGGGCCGAGAACACCGGGGAGCTGTTTTTT.

This clone has just a few counts. The J gene is TRBJ2-5, the V gene TRBV15; 10 bases match TRBD1. The CDR3 covers 17 residues. CDR1 is LNHNV and CDR2 is YYDKDF in the germline V gene (reference sequence). V lost 0 bases, J lost 1 base, and 5 bases stayed unmatched. The CDR3 bases are TGTGCCACCAGCAGAGATGGTGGGACAGGGGCCCAAGAGACCCAGTACTTC. Its protein product is CATSRDGGTGAQETQYF.

The chain combines TRBV7-2 with TRBJ2-3; no clear D. V gave up 5 bases and J gave up 2 bases, with 11 bases separating them. The CDR3 runs 14 residues. From germline, CDR1 is SGHTA and CDR2 FQGNSA. The DNA of the CDR3 is TGTGCCAGCAGCAACCGGGTGTCCACAGATACGCAGTATTTT. It yields the protein CASSNRVSTDTQYF.

This chain connects TRBV6-1 to TRBJ2-1; D unresolved. The germline gives CDR1 MNHNS, CDR2 SASEGT. The CDR3 runs 17 residues. With 1 base removed from V and 0 bases from J, the gap between germline ends came to 13 bases. The CDR3: CASSEERFSSSYNEQFF. In DNA form, the CDR3 reads TGTGCCAGCAGTGAAGAGAGGTTTTCTAGCTCCTACAATGAGCAGTTCTTC.

This clone was found a few times. V and J are TRBV28 and TRBJ1-2; the D gene is possibly TRBD1 (6 bases). Germline loops: CDR1 MDHEN, CDR2 SYDVKM. Trimming left V 2 bases short and J 4 bases short, with 8 bases between. CDR3 length: 13 residues. The CDR3 loop reads CASSLKQGYGYTF. In DNA, the CDR3 is TGTGCCAGCAGTTTAAAACAGGGCTATGGCTACACCTTC.

A note on this clone: Other DNA sequences within the sample encode an identical CDR3. The gene calls are TRBV7-2 and TRBJ2-4, with D tentatively TRBD2 (6 bases). V was cut by 5 bases and J by 0 bases, with 8 bases left in between. CDR3 length: 14 amino acids. Germline V gene sequence: CDR1 SGHTA, CDR2 FQGNSA. As DNA, the CDR3 is TGTGCCAGCAGCCCGGGACTAGCCAAAAACATTCAGTACTTC. It encodes CASSPGLAKNIQYF.

This chain uses TRBV7-2 with TRBJ2-7; possible D gene TRBD2, 6 bases. The length of the CDR3 is 14 residues. Per the germline V gene, CDR1 is SGHTA and CDR2 is FQGNSA. Trimming took 2 bases from V and 3 from J, leaving 11 bases between them. The CDR3 DNA reads TGTGCCAGCAGCTTATACCGGGGGAGCTACGAGCAGTACTTC. It codes for CASSLYRGSYEQYF.

The chain joins TRBV5-6 to TRBJ1-1; TRBD1 is a possible D gene (6 bases). The V and J ends lost 4 bases and 1 base respectively, with 11 bases between them. Germline CDR1 SGHDT, CDR2 YYEEEE. The CDR3 runs to 14 residues. As DNA, the CDR3 is TGTGCCAGCAGCCGGGACACGACGAACACTGAAGCTTTCTTT. It specifies CASSRDTTNTEAFF.

This clone occurred a few times. This rearrangement joins TRBV29-1 to TRBJ1-3; 7 positions agree with TRBD1. V shed 6 bases and J 0 bases; nucleotides not matched to a gene: 2. Germline V CDR1 and CDR2: SQVTM, ANQGSEA. The CDR3 has 13 amino acids. CDR3 region: CSVTGISGNTIYF. CDR3 DNA: TGCAGCGTGACAGGGATCTCTGGAAACACCATATATTTT. Complete variable domain (other parts from reference TRBV29-1 and TRBJ1-3): SAVISQKPSRDICQRGTSLTIQCQVDSQVTMMFWYRQQPGQSLTLIATANQGSEATYESGFVIDKFPISRPNLTFSTLTVSNMSPEDSSIYLCSVTGISGNTIYFGEGSWLTVV.

This clone appeared a few times. CDR3: CASLQNLRTDTQYF. In DNA form, the CDR3 reads TGTGCCAGCCTCCAAAACTTACGCACAGATACGCAGTATTTT. The chain links TRBV7-9 to TRBJ2-3; D remains unclear. CDR1 is SEHNR, CDR2 FQNEAQ, per germline (reference sequence). The CDR3 is 14 amino acids. With 8 bases removed from V and 1 base from J, the gap between germline ends came to 13 bases.

J is TRBJ1-1 and V is TRBV2; D may be TRBD1 (5 bases). Germline V gene data show CDR1 as SNHLY and CDR2 as FYNNEI. Trimming cost V 2 bases and J 8 bases, with 12 bases left between them. This CDR3 is 13 amino acids long. CDR3 sequence (DNA): TGTGCCAGCAGTGAAATGGGGGGAGGCGAAGCTTTCTTT. Its protein product is CASSEMGGGEAFF. Full variable domain (outside the CDR3, taken from reference TRBV2 and TRBJ1-1): EPEVTQTPSHQVTQMGQEVILRCVPISNHLYFYWYRQILGQKVEFLVSFYNNEISEKSEIFDDQFSVERPDGSNFTLKIRSTKLEDSAMYFCASSEMGGGEAFFGQGTRLTVV.

V usage is TRBV28 and J usage is TRBJ1-2; possible D gene TRBD1, 6 bases. The CDR3 runs to 13 residues. CDR1 is MDHEN and CDR2 is SYDVKM in the germline V gene. Trimming removed 7 bases at V and 5 bases at J, with 14 bases between. CDR3 coding DNA: TGTGCCAGCACCACTTCGGGGGCGTATGGCTACACCTTC. Amino acid sequence: CASTTSGAYGYTF.

This chain uses TRBV9 with TRBJ2-1, with TRBD2 matching 9 bases. Losses at the gene ends were 3 bases for V and 12 bases for J; bases not matched to a gene: 19. This CDR3 has 17 residues. Germline CDR1 is SGDLS and CDR2 is YYNGEE. CDR3 residues: CASSGIAGETQGGPQFF. CDR3 sequence (DNA): TGTGCCAGCAGCGGGATAGCGGGGGAAACCCAAGGAGGGCCGCAGTTCTTC.

CDR3 region: CASSRVNTEAFF. The DNA for the CDR3 is TGTGCCAGCAGCCGAGTCAACACTGAAGCTTTCTTT. V gene TRBV14 combines with J gene TRBJ1-1; D not resolved. CDR1 and CDR2 (germline): SGHDN, FVKESK. Trimming shortened V by 4 bases and J by 2 bases, and 5 bases separated the two germline ends. The CDR3 contains 12 residues. The variable domain in full, completed from reference TRBV14 and TRBJ1-1, reads EAGVTQFPSHSVIEKGQTVTLRCDPISGHDNLYWYRRVMGKEIKFLLHFVKESKQDESGMPNNRFLAERTGGTYSTLKVQPAELEDSGVYFCASSRVNTEAFFGQGTRLTVV.

There are a few counts of this clone. The genes are TRBV11-2 and TRBJ2-7; no firm D call. This CDR3 is 14 amino acids long. V was shortened by 4 bases and J by 0 bases, with 10 bases between the two germline ends. Germline V CDR1 and CDR2: SGHAT, FQNNGV. The chain's CDR3 is CASSSQTDSYEQYF. The CDR3 DNA is TGTGCCAGCAGCTCGCAAACCGACTCCTACGAGCAGTACTTC.

This clone was detected a few times. CDR3 DNA sequence: TGTGCCAGCAGCTTAGGGAGACGCACAGATACGCAGTATTTT. Protein product: CASSLGRRTDTQYF. The chain couples TRBV7-9 to TRBJ2-3; the D is unclear. The CDR3 runs 14 residues. Trimming cost V 1 base and J 1 base, with 6 bases left between them. Germline V gene sequence: CDR1 SEHNR, CDR2 FQNEAQ (reference sequence).

The chain carries TRBV7-6 and TRBJ2-3; D is tentatively TRBD1 or TRBD2 (5 bases each). The germline V gene has CDR1 SGHVS and CDR2 FNYEAQ. V was clipped by 3 bases and J by 3 bases, with 10 bases between them. This CDR3 contains 14 residues. The CDR3 reads CASSLGPGTDTQYF. DNA for the CDR3: TGTGCCAGCAGCTTGGGGCCGGGGACAGATACGCAGTATTTT.

The chain has TRBV7-6 and TRBJ2-1; 9 nucleotides line up with TRBD2. Per germline, CDR1 SGHVS and CDR2 FNYEAQ. The V and J ends lost 5 bases and 4 bases, in that order; junction bases with no gene match: 6. This CDR3 has 15 residues. The CDR3 bases are TGTGCCAGCAGCCCTGGACTAGCGACGTACAATGAGCAGTTCTTC. It is translated as CASSPGLATYNEQFF. Combining the CDR3 with reference TRBV7-6 and TRBJ2-1 gives the whole variable domain GAGVSQSPRYKVTKRGQDVALRCDPISGHVSLYWYRQALGQGPEFLTYFNYEAQQDKSGLPNDRFSAERPEGSISTLTIQRTEQRDSAMYRCASSPGLATYNEQFFGPGTRLTVL.

In its sample, this clone was seen a few times. The chain links TRBV4-2 to TRBJ2-3; D assignment may be TRBD1 or TRBD2 (5 bases each). Germline assignment: CDR1 LGHNA and CDR2 YNFKEQ. V gave up 3 bases and J gave up 3 bases, with 7 bases separating them. This CDR3 comprises 13 residues. CDR3 protein: CASSQGVTDTQYF. The CDR3 DNA reads as TGTGCCAGCAGCCAGGGGGTTACAGATACGCAGTATTTT.

The table lists this clone with a few counts. The genes are TRBV7-9 and TRBJ2-3, with a weak D call TRBD2 (5 bases). Germline CDR1 reads SEHNR; CDR2 reads FQNEAQ (reference sequence). The CDR3 loop spans 17 amino acids. V lost 5 bases and J lost 2, with 20 bases in between. The DNA of the CDR3 is TGTGCCAGCAGCACGAGATGGGTAGGGAGAACCACAGATACGCAGTATTTT. It translates to CASSTRWVGRTTDTQYF.

The chain employs TRBV18 and TRBJ2-1; no firm D call. The V gene lost 0 bases and the J gene lost 9 bases, with 12 bases spanning the gap. Germline-derived CDR1 and CDR2 are KGHSH and LQKENI. The CDR3 loop spans 14 amino acids. This CDR3 reads CASSPPMAETEQFF. The CDR3 DNA sequence: TGTGCCAGCTCACCACCGATGGCGGAGACTGAGCAGTTCTTC.

In this sample, this clone turned up a few times. V is TRBV4-1 and J is TRBJ1-4, with 8 bases aligning to TRBD1. The CDR3 sequence is 16 residues long. From germline, CDR1 is MGHRA and CDR2 YSYEKL. V dropped 3 bases and J dropped 2; count of bases not matched to a gene: 5. The CDR3 bases are TGCGCCAGCAGCCACTGGACAGGGCGGACTAATGAAAAACTGTTTTTT. Protein product: CASSHWTGRTNEKLFF.